The 20 T cell receptor beta chains given below trace back to one sample, sequenced in a study of blood T cells in healthy people across ages. The use of a sample-barcoded 5' primer and a J-beta primer mix characterized a second PCR of roughly 6 to 11 cycles. MiXCR was run by TCRdb on the 5' RACE reads, yielding one entry per CDR3 protein. The table shows about a million distinct CDR3 sequences, with 45% to 60% occurring only once. Sequenced input: blood. These receptors were collected from a woman in her sixties in good health.

This clonotype was detected once. V is TRBV6-1 and J is TRBJ2-2; D gene uncertain. Trimming took off 6 bases at V and 1 base at J, with 12 bases between the two ends. The CDR3 consists of 15 residues. The germline gives CDR1 MNHNS, CDR2 SASEGT. The CDR3 sequence: CASRPLGGNTGELFF. The DNA for the CDR3 is TGTGCCAGCAGGCCTTTGGGCGGGAACACCGGGGAGCTGTTTTTT.

The chain links TRBV18 to TRBJ2-4; TRBD1 matches at 11 bases. The DNA end lines up better with TRBJ2-7; the J call may be wrong. Per the germline V gene, CDR1 is KGHSH and CDR2 is LQKENI. The length of the CDR3 is 16 residues. Written as DNA, the CDR3 is TGTGCCAGCTCACCACGGGGACAGGGGGTTTTCTACGAGCAGTACTTC. The encoded protein is CASSPRGQGVFYEQYF.

V gene TRBV15 combines with J gene TRBJ1-1, with TRBD1 as a possible D gene (6 bases). V was trimmed by 5 bases and J by 1 base, leaving 14 bases between them. This CDR3 is 15 amino acids long. Germline V CDR1 and CDR2: LNHNV, YYDKDF (reference sequence). CDR3 in DNA: TGTGCCACCAGCGATACAGGGCACGGGAACACTGAAGCTTTCTTT. The encoded protein is CATSDTGHGNTEAFF.

The V gene is TRBV7-2, the J gene TRBJ2-3; 10 bases align to TRBD2. The J segment lost 5 bases and the V segment lost 0 bases, leaving 11 bases of the junction unmatched. The germline CDR1 and CDR2 sequences are SGHTA and FQGNSA. The CDR3 extends over 18 amino acids. The CDR3 spells CASSLALIAGGGGDTQYF. In DNA, the CDR3 is TGTGCCAGCAGCTTAGCGCTAATAGCGGGAGGAGGGGGAGATACGCAGTATTTT.

This clonotype was detected only a few times. The chain is built from TRBV4-1 and TRBJ2-1; 10 bases line up with TRBD2. The trim removed 2 bases at V and 4 bases at J, leaving 8 bases unmatched. Germline V gene data show CDR1 as MGHRA and CDR2 as YSYEKL. The CDR3 has 17 amino acids. Written as DNA, the CDR3 is TGCGCCAGCAGCCAATGGTCTAGCGGGAGCCTTTACAATGAGCAGTTCTTC. Translation gives CASSQWSSGSLYNEQFF.

V gene TRBV7-9 combines with J gene TRBJ1-2; the D is unclear. CDR3 length equals 15 residues. Trimming cost V 1 base and J 4 bases, with 13 bases left between them. CDR1 and CDR2 from the germline V gene are SEHNR and FQNEAQ (reference sequence). This chain's CDR3 is CASSLDPQLFYGYTF. DNA of the CDR3: TGTGCCAGCAGCTTAGATCCCCAATTATTCTATGGCTACACCTTC.

This sequence joins TRBV6-5 and TRBJ1-4; the D gene is possibly TRBD1 (6 bases). This CDR3 has 15 amino acids. With 0 bases removed from V and 7 bases from J, the gap between germline ends came to 12 bases. CDR1 and CDR2 (germline): MNHEY, SVGAGI. The CDR3 bases are TGTGCCAGCAGTTACTCGGGGGGGCACGTTGAAAAACTGTTTTTT. Amino acids: CASSYSGGHVEKLFF.

The chain employs TRBV6-2 or TRBV6-3 and TRBJ2-3; the match to TRBD1 covers 7 bases. Germline V gives CDR1 MNHEY, CDR2 SVGEGT. J gave up 7 bases and V 2 bases, and 6 bases lay outside the gene matches. CDR3 length: 14 amino acids. The CDR3 sequence is CASSYTGQAHTQYF. In nucleotides, the CDR3 is TGTGCCAGCAGTTACACCGGACAGGCTCATACGCAGTATTTT.

This clonotype appeared a few times. The chain uses TRBV7-9 and TRBJ2-5, with D maybe TRBD2 (6 bases). The CDR3 loop spans 15 amino acids. V dropped 5 bases and J dropped 4 bases, with 17 bases sitting between them. Per germline, CDR1 SEHNR and CDR2 FQNEAQ (reference sequence). The CDR3 here is CASSPMGVEGETQYF. In nucleotides, the CDR3 is TGTGCCAGCAGCCCTATGGGAGTGGAGGGAGAGACCCAGTACTTC.

This clonotype has just a few counts. V usage is TRBV6-2 or TRBV6-3 and J usage is TRBJ2-7, with D tentatively TRBD2 (5 bases). Trimming stripped 5 bases from V and 4 bases from J, with 15 bases between. The CDR3 contains 14 residues. CDR1 is MNHEY and CDR2 is SVGEGT in the germline V gene. As DNA, the CDR3 is TGTGCCAGCAGTGGGCGACGGGGAACGTACGAGCAGTACTTC. It is translated as CASSGRRGTYEQYF.

A note on this clonotype: The junction shows a germline mismatch at one end, possibly a read error. The chain is built from TRBV4-3 and TRBJ1-2, with TRBD1 matching over 9 bases. The CDR3 extends over 15 amino acids. Looked up from germline, CDR1 is LGHNA and CDR2 is YSLEER. The CDR3 DNA reads as TGCGCCGGCAGCCAAGATATCGGGACAGGGTATCGTTACACCTTC. Residues: CAGSQDIGTGYRYTF.

This chain connects TRBV28 to TRBJ2-3; TRBD2 might be the D (5 bases). Trimming shortened V by 6 bases and J by 0 bases, and 25 bases separated the two germline ends. There are 19 residues in the CDR3. CDR1 and CDR2 (germline): MDHEN, SYDVKM. The CDR3 DNA reads TGTGCCAGCAGGATGGCCCCTGAGGGAGCGGAAAACAGCACAGATACGCAGTATTTT. This gives the protein CASRMAPEGAENSTDTQYF. Together with reference TRBV28 and TRBJ2-3, the CDR3 gives the full variable domain: DVKVTQSSRYLVKRTGEKVFLECVQDMDHENMFWYRQDPGLGLRLIYFSYDVKMKEKGDIPEGYSVSREKKERFSLILESASTNQTSMYLCASRMAPEGAENSTDTQYFGPGTRLTVL.

The V call is TRBV3-1, the J call TRBJ2-7; D ambiguous. The last part of the DNA fits TRBJ2-1 better; the J call may be wrong. CDR1 LGHDT and CDR2 YNNKEL come from the germline V gene (reference sequence). CDR3 size: 12 residues. The chain's CDR3 is CASSQIEYEQFF. The DNA of the CDR3 is TGTGCCAGCAGCCAAATCGAGTATGAGCAGTTCTTC.

This clonotype was recorded a few times. The chain employs TRBV2 and TRBJ2-7; TRBD1 might be the D (5 bases). The V and J ends lost 7 bases and 0 bases respectively, with 13 bases between them. In germline, CDR1 is SNHLY, CDR2 FYNNEI. This CDR3 is built from 14 residues. The CDR3 DNA reads TGTGCCAGCATACAGGCGATAACCTCCTACGAGCAGTACTTC. It is translated as CASIQAITSYEQYF.

This chain uses TRBV5-1 with TRBJ2-4; no clear D. The J call may be mistaken, given a closer DNA end match to TRBJ2-7. The CDR3 has 14 residues. Germline V gives CDR1 SGHRS, CDR2 YFSETQ. The CDR3 protein is CASGLGLGSYEQYF. CDR3 sequence (DNA): TGCGCCAGTGGGCTGGGGTTAGGGTCCTACGAGCAGTACTTC.

The chain carries TRBV5-1 and TRBJ2-2; D perhaps matches TRBD2 (6 bases). CDR1 is SGHRS, CDR2 YFSETQ, per germline. The V gene lost 0 bases and the J gene lost 4 bases, with 10 bases spanning the gap. This CDR3 region has 15 residues. The CDR3 nucleotides read TGCGCCAGCAGCTTGGCCGGGACTCCCACCGGGGAGCTGTTTTTT. This gives the protein CASSLAGTPTGELFF.

V and J are TRBV5-4 and TRBJ2-7, with TRBD1 matching 7 bases. The junction had 7 bases not matched to a gene; V was cut back by 1 base and J by 3 bases. CDR3 size: 15 residues. Germline lookup yields CDR1 SGHNT and CDR2 YYREEE (reference sequence). In DNA form, the CDR3 reads TGTGCCAGCAGCTTGAGCAGGGGGACCCACTACGAGCAGTACTTC. Amino acid sequence: CASSLSRGTHYEQYF.

The chain links TRBV20-1 to TRBJ2-1, with D unresolved. V lost 6 bases and J 4 bases, leaving 13 bases between the germline ends. There are 13 residues in the CDR3. CDR1 and CDR2 (germline): DFQATT, SNEGSKA (reference sequence). CDR3 bases: TGCAGTGCCATCCAGACTGGGTACAATGAGCAGTTCTTC. Translated: CSAIQTGYNEQFF.

This clonotype was observed a few times. The rearrangement uses TRBV7-9 and TRBJ2-7, with D perhaps TRBD2 (6 bases). V shed 8 bases and J shed 1 base, with 15 bases lying between them. The CDR3 has 14 residues. Germline V gene data show CDR1 as SEHNR and CDR2 as FQNEAQ (reference sequence). The CDR3 nucleotides are TGTGCCAGCTTAGCGGAGTATCCATCCTACGAGCAGTACTTC. Its protein is CASLAEYPSYEQYF.

The V gene is TRBV7-9, the J gene TRBJ2-5; D is possibly TRBD1 or TRBD2 (5 bases each). The V gene lost 6 bases and the J gene lost 7 bases, with 24 bases spanning the gap. From germline, CDR1 is SEHNR and CDR2 FQNEAQ (reference sequence). This CDR3 is 16 amino acids long. This chain's CDR3 is CASSSPGPEVLSTQYF. In DNA, the CDR3 is TGTGCCAGCAGTTCCCCGGGACCCGAAGTGTTGTCGACCCAGTACTTC.